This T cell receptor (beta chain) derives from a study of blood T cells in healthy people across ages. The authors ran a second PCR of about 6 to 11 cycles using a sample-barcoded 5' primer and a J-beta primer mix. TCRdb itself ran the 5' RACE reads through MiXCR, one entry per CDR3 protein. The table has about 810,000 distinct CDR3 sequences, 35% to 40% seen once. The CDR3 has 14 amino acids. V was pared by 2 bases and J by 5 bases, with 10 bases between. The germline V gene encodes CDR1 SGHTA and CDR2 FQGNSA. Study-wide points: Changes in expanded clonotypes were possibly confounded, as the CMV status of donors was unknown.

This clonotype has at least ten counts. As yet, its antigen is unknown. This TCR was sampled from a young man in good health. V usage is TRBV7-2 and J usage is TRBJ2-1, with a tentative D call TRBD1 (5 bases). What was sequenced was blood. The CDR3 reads CASSLRTLNNEQFF. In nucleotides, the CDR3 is TGTGCCAGCAGCTTAAGGACACTCAACAATGAGCAGTTCTTC. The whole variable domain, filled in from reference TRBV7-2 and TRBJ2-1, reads GAGVSQSPSNKVTEKGKDVELRCDPISGHTALYWYRQSLGQGLEFLIYFQGNSAPDKSGLPSDRFSAERTGGSVSTLTIQRTQQEDSAVYLCASSLRTLNNEQFFGPGTRLTVL.